Detailed here is one T cell receptor beta chain. This record belongs to a study of glioma-infiltrating T cells after dendritic cell vaccination. Assay used: immunoSEQ multiplex PCR; TCRdb lists only in-frame clones, some missing. The table lists about 96,000 clones, approximately 80% of them singletons. The receptor comes from a human donor with glioblastoma. The sequencing here drew on blood, taken before dendritic cell vaccination.

The CDR3 DNA follows: TGTGCCAGCAGCGAGTCGACAGGGGGCGTCGGGGAGCTGTTTTTT. This sequence encodes CASSESTGGVGELFF. The chain carries TRBV9 and TRBJ2-2; the match to TRBD1 covers 10 bases. This CDR3 has 15 amino acids. The V segment lost 3 bases and the J segment 7 bases; nucleotides outside the gene matches: 6. Germline V gene sequence: CDR1 SGDLS, CDR2 YYNGEE.